This TCR beta chain was obtained from a study of read filtering for tumor transcriptome and immune sequencing. Turning to the study itself: TCR-mapped reads were about 4.05 to 10.27 million with IR-seq versus roughly 75 to 1,400 with RNA-seq.

Sampling of bone marrow took place during active disease in every patient. As concerns this clonotype: The antigen is unknown.

Germline CDR1 and CDR2: SGHRS and YFSETQ. J gave up 5 bases and V 6 bases, and 8 bases lay outside the gene matches. This CDR3 contains 14 residues. Points from the study as a whole: In IR-seq, single-read clonotypes were around 80% of clonotypes but about 3.5% of reads.

The library was built from roughly 400 ng RNA with molecular barcoded adaptors for alpha/delta and beta/gamma chains. From the reads, TCRdb called clonotypes with MiXCR, one entry per CDR3 protein. The sample holds 62,000 or so distinct CDR3 sequences; roughly 19% are singletons and the top ten take 17%. The chain carries TRBV5-1 and TRBJ2-7, with TRBD2 matching 10 bases. The TCR originated in a donor at least 40 years old with multiple myeloma. The sample consisted of a population of CD138-negative cells sorted from bone marrow. In DNA, the CDR3 is TGCGCCAGCAAAACAACCAGCGGGAGGGACGAGCAGTACTTC. Protein product: CASKTTSGRDEQYF.